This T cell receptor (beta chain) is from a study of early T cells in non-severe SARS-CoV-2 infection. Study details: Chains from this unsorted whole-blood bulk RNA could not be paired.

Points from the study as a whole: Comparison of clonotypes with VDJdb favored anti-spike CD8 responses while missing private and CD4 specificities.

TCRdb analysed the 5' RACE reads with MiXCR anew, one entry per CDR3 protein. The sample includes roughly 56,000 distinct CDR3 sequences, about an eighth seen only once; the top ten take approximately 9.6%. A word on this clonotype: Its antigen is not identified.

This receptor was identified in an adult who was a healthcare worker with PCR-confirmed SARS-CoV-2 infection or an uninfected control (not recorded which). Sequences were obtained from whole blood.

The CDR3 loop reads CASSPSPDTQYF. The CDR3 coding sequence is TGTGCCAGCAGCCCTAGTCCAGATACGCAGTATTTT. The chain couples TRBV14 to TRBJ2-3; D not resolved. The germline V gene encodes CDR1 SGHDN and CDR2 FVKESK. V lost 4 bases to trimming and J lost 4 bases, with 6 bases between them. The CDR3 consists of 12 residues.